This TCR beta chain came from a study of T cells after somatic rescue of genetic block. The V gene lost 3 bases and the J gene lost 8 bases, with 14 bases spanning the gap. The CDR3 totals 14 residues. From germline, CDR1 is ENHRY and CDR2 SYGVKD. The table came from immunoSEQ multiplex PCR; TCRdb's copy has only in-frame clones and leaves some out. The sample consists of 55,000 to 70,000 clones, 85% to 95% of them appearing once. This TCR was sampled from a man aged 35 to 55. Sample: peripheral blood mononuclear cells (PBMCs). The rearrangement joins TRBV10-3 to TRBJ2-1; D possibly corresponds to TRBD1 (6 bases). CDR3 bases: TGTGCCATCAGTGAATCGACAGGTGGAGATGAGCAGTTCTTC. Protein product: CAISESTGGDEQFF.